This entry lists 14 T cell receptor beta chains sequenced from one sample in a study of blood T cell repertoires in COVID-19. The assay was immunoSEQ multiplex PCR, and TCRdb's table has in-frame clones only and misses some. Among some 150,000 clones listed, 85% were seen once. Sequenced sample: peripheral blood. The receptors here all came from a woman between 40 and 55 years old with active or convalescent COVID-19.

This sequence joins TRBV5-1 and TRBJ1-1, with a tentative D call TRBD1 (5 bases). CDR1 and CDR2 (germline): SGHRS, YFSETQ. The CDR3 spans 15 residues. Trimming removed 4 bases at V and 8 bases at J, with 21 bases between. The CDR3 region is CASSPRTDTAKEAFF. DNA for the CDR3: TGCGCCAGCAGCCCTAGGACGGACACCGCTAAAGAAGCTTTCTTT.

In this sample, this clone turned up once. CDR3 protein: CASSQDRGTGGHEQYF. Here the CDR3 DNA reads TGCGCCAGCAGCCAAGATCGGGGGACAGGGGGTCACGAGCAGTACTTC. The rearrangement uses TRBV4-3 and TRBJ2-7, with 11 bases that match TRBD1. The CDR3 length is 16 residues. Germline V CDR1 and CDR2: LGHNA, YSLEER. V lost 0 bases and J lost 5; bases outside the gene matches: 6.

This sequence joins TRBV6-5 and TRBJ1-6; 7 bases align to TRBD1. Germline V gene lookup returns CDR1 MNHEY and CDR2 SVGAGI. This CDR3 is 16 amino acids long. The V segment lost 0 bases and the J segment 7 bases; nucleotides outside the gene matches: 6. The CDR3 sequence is CASSYSLGGGNSPLHF. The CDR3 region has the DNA TGTGCCAGCAGTTACTCGTTAGGGGGCGGGAATTCACCCCTCCACTTT.

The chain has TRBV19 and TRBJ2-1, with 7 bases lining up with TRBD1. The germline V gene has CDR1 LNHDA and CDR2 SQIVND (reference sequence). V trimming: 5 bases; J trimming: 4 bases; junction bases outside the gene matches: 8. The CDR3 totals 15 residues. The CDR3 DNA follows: TGTGCCAGTAGTCAAGGACAGGAACCTTACAATGAGCAGTTCTTC. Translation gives CASSQGQEPYNEQFF.

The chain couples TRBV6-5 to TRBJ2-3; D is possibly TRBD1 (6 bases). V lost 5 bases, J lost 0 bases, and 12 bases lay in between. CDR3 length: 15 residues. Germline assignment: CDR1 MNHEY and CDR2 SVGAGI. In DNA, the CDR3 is TGTGCCAGCAGTACAGGGATTACTAGCACAGATACGCAGTATTTT. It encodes CASSTGITSTDTQYF.

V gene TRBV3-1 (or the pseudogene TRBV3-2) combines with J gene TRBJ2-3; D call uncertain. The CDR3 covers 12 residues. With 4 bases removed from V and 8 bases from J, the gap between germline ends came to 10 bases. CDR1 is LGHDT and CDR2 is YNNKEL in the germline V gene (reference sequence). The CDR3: CASSPMRSTQYF. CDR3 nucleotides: TGTGCCAGCAGCCCCATGAGGAGTACGCAGTATTTT.

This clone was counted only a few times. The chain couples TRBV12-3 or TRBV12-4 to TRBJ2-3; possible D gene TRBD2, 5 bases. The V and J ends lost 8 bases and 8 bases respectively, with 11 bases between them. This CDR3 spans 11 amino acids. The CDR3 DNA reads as TGTGCCAGCGGGAAGGAGGTTACGCAGTATTTT. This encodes CASGKEVTQYF.

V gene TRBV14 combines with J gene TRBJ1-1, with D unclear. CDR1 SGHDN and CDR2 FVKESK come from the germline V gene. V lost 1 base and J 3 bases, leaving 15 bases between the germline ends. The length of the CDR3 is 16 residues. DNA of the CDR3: TGTGCCAGCAGCCAAGGGTCCAGCGTATCAGACACTGAAGCTTTCTTT. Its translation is CASSQGSSVSDTEAFF.

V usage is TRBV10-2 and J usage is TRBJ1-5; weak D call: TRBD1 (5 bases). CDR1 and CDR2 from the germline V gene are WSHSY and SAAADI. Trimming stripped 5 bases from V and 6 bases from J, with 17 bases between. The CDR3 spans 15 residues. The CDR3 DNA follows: TGCGCCAGCAGTTTACAGCGGGGGGGAGCTCAGCCCCAGCATTTT. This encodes CASSLQRGGAQPQHF.

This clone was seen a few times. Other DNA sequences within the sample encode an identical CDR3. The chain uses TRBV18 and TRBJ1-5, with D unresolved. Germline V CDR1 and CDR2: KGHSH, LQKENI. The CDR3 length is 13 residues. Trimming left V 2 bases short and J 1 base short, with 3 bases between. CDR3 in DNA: TGTGCCAGCTCACCAGCGAGCAATCAGCCCCAGCATTTT. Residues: CASSPASNQPQHF. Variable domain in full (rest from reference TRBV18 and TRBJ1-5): NAGVMQNPRHLVRRRGQEARLRCSPMKGHSHVYWYRQLPEEGLKFMVYLQKENIIDESGMPKERFSAEFPKEGPSILRIQQVVRGDSAAYFCASSPASNQPQHFGDGTRLSIL.

This chain's CDR3 is CSARQGGETQYF. CDR3 DNA: TGCAGCGCCCGACAGGGAGGAGAGACCCAGTACTTC. The chain carries TRBV29-1 and TRBJ2-5; D is possibly TRBD1 (7 bases). This CDR3 spans 12 amino acids. Trimming left V 7 bases short and J 4 bases short, with 13 bases between. The germline V gene has CDR1 SQVTM and CDR2 ANQGSEA.

The CDR3 region has the DNA TGTGCCAGCAGCTTATTCCCAGCGGGAGGGGCCGGGGAGCTGTTTTTT. It codes for CASSLFPAGGAGELFF. This rearrangement joins TRBV7-7 to TRBJ2-2; 10 positions match TRBD2. CDR3 length equals 16 residues. Germline V gene lookup returns CDR1 SSHAT and CDR2 FNYEAQ (reference sequence). V was clipped by 2 bases and J by 6 bases; unmatched bases: 6.

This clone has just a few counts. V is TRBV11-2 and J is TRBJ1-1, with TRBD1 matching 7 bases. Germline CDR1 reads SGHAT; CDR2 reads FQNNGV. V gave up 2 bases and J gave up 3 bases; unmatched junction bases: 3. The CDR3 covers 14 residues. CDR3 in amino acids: CASSLIRGDTEAFF. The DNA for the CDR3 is TGTGCCAGCAGCTTAATCAGGGGGGACACTGAAGCTTTCTTT.

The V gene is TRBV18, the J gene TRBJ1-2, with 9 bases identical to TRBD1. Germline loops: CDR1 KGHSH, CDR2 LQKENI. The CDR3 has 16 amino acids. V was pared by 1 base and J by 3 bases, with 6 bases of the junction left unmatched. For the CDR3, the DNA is TGTGCCAGCTCACCACTCCGGGACAGGGTGGACTATGGCTACACCTTC. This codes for CASSPLRDRVDYGYTF.